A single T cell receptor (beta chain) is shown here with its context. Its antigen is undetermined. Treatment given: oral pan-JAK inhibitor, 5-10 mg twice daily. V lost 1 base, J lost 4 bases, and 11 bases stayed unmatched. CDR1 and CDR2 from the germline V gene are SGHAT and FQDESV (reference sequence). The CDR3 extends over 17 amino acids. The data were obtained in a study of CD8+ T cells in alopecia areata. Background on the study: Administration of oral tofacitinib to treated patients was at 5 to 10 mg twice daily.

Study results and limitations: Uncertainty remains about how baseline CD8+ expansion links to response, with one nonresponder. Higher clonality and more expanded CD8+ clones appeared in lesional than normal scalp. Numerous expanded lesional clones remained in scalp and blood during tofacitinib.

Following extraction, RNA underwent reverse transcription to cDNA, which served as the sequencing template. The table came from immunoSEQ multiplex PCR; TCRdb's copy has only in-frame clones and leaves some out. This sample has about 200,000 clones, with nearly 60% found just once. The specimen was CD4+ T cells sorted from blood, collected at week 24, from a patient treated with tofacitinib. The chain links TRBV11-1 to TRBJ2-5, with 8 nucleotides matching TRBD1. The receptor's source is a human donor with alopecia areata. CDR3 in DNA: TGTGCCAGCAGCTTAGGGTTTGGTGACAGGGGAAGAGAGACCCAGTACTTC. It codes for CASSLGFGDRGRETQYF.